Following are 11 T cell receptor beta chains from one sample sequenced in a study of Ad26.COV2.S vaccination and SARS-CoV-2 variants. Documented treatment: some 20 received Ad26.COV2.S at low or high dose, single or two shots; several received placebo; per-sample allocation not given. Repertoires come from day 63 after the first vaccine or placebo injection. Here immunoSEQ multiplex PCR was the method, and the copy in TCRdb shows in-frame clones only, minus some. The repertoire has more than 250,000 clones, around 87% of them found once; the top ten carry 3% to 4%. Material: peripheral blood, obtained in a trial of Ad26.COV2.S vaccine versus placebo. All receptors come from a person between 18 and 65 years old who received the Ad26.COV2.S COVID-19 vaccine or a placebo.

This chain links TRBV29-1 with TRBJ1-1; the D is unclear. Trimming removed 4 bases at V and 6 bases at J, with 21 bases between. The CDR3 runs to 15 residues. Germline V gene data show CDR1 as SQVTM and CDR2 as ANQGSEA. The CDR3, as DNA: TGCAGCGTTGTCTATCGTAGTCGGAGTGGGGCTGAAGCTTTCTTT. Amino acids: CSVVYRSRSGAEAFF.

The chain carries TRBV5-1 and TRBJ2-7; no clear D gene. Germline loops: CDR1 SGHRS, CDR2 YFSETQ. V was cut by 3 bases and J by 4 bases, with 5 bases left in between. The CDR3 extends over 11 amino acids. DNA of the CDR3: TGCGCCAGCAGCTGGGGATACGAGCAGTACTTC. Its translation is CASSWGYEQYF. Based on the CDR3 plus reference TRBV5-1 and TRBJ2-7, the full variable domain is KAGVTQTPRYLIKTRGQQVTLSCSPISGHRSVSWYQQTPGQGLQFLFEYFSETQRNKGNFPGRFSGRQFSNSRSEMNVSTLELGDSALYLCASSWGYEQYFGPGTRLTVT.

The chain carries TRBV7-3 and TRBJ2-2, with TRBD1 as a possible D gene (6 bases). The CDR3 has 18 amino acids. The germline V and J ends were trimmed by 2 bases and 5 bases, with 21 bases remaining between them. CDR1 is SGHTA and CDR2 is FQGTGA in the germline V gene. Here the CDR3 reads CASSLFAVGAGKTGELFF. In DNA form, the CDR3 reads TGTGCCAGCAGCTTATTCGCGGTGGGGGCAGGGAAGACCGGGGAGCTGTTTTTT.

About this clone itself: The same CDR3 arises from other DNA sequences in this sample as well. This chain uses TRBV10-3 with TRBJ1-1; possibly TRBD1 for D (6 bases). Germline CDR1 and CDR2: ENHRY and SYGVKD. V was clipped by 0 bases and J by 2 bases, with 10 bases between them. The CDR3 covers 15 residues. The CDR3 loop is CAISESGRGNTEAFF. Written as DNA, the CDR3 is TGTGCCATCAGTGAGTCGGGCAGGGGCAACACTGAAGCTTTCTTT.

The genes are TRBV10-2 and TRBJ2-7, with 13 bases identical to TRBD2. The CDR3 covers 14 residues. V lost 6 bases to trimming and J lost 5 bases; unmatched junction nucleotides: 4. Germline V CDR1 and CDR2: WSHSY, SAAADI. This chain's CDR3 is CASRLAGGPNEQYF. CDR3 in DNA: TGCGCCAGCAGACTAGCGGGAGGGCCAAACGAGCAGTACTTC.

This sequence joins TRBV5-1 and TRBJ1-2, with D perhaps TRBD1 (5 bases). The V gene lost 0 bases and the J gene lost 4 bases, with 10 bases spanning the gap. The CDR3 covers 14 residues. CDR1 is SGHRS, CDR2 YFSETQ, per germline. CDR3 sequence reads: CASSLGSGSYGYTF. The CDR3, as DNA: TGCGCCAGCAGCTTGGGCTCAGGGTCCTATGGCTACACCTTC. Variable domain in full (rest from reference TRBV5-1 and TRBJ1-2): KAGVTQTPRYLIKTRGQQVTLSCSPISGHRSVSWYQQTPGQGLQFLFEYFSETQRNKGNFPGRFSGRQFSNSRSEMNVSTLELGDSALYLCASSLGSGSYGYTFGSGTRLTVV.

This chain joins TRBV4-3 and TRBJ2-2; D may be TRBD1 or TRBD2 (6 bases each). This CDR3 spans 15 amino acids. In germline, CDR1 is LGHNA, CDR2 YSLEER. Trimming removed 4 bases from V and 0 bases from J, with 9 bases in between. The CDR3 sequence is CASSRGTPNTGELFF. The CDR3 coding sequence is TGCGCCAGCAGCCGCGGGACACCGAACACCGGGGAGCTGTTTTTT.

This chain links TRBV2 with TRBJ2-7, with D hard to call. The CDR3 extends over 15 amino acids. Trimming pared 3 bases from V and 2 bases from J, leaving 14 bases between. Germline CDR1 is SNHLY and CDR2 is FYNNEI. The CDR3 region has the DNA TGTGCCAGCAGTGAGGGAAACAGATTGACCTACGAGCAGTACTTC. Translated: CASSEGNRLTYEQYF.

CDR3 amino acids: CASSETSGPGVEQFF. The CDR3 coding sequence is TGCGCCAGCAGCGAAACTAGCGGACCGGGCGTCGAGCAGTTCTTC. The V call is TRBV5-1, the J call TRBJ2-1; 8 bases match TRBD2. V dropped 4 bases and J dropped 10; count of bases not matched to a gene: 13. From germline, CDR1 is SGHRS and CDR2 YFSETQ. The CDR3 sequence is 15 residues long. The variable domain in full, completed from reference TRBV5-1 and TRBJ2-1, reads KAGVTQTPRYLIKTRGQQVTLSCSPISGHRSVSWYQQTPGQGLQFLFEYFSETQRNKGNFPGRFSGRQFSNSRSEMNVSTLELGDSALYLCASSETSGPGVEQFFGPGTRLTVL.

This chain joins TRBV13 and TRBJ2-2; D is perhaps TRBD1 or TRBD2 (6 bases each). Germline assignment: CDR1 PRHDT and CDR2 FYEKMQ (reference sequence). Trimming left V 5 bases short and J 8 bases short, with 9 bases between. This CDR3 contains 12 residues. The CDR3 here is CASSPGAGELFF. CDR3 bases: TGTGCCAGCAGCCCGGGGGCTGGGGAGCTGTTTTTT.

This sequence joins TRBV27 and TRBJ2-2; tentatively, D is TRBD1 or TRBD2 (5 bases each). The germline V and J ends were trimmed by 5 bases and 4 bases, with 8 bases remaining between them. The CDR3 has 13 amino acids. The germline V gene encodes CDR1 MNHEY and CDR2 SMNVEV (reference sequence). The CDR3 loop reads CASSKGSTGELFF. CDR3 in DNA: TGTGCCAGCAGTAAGGGGAGCACCGGGGAGCTGTTTTTT.